The rows below give T cell receptor beta chains drawn from one sample of a study of blood T cell repertoires in COVID-19. Profiled with immunoSEQ multiplex PCR; TCRdb holds only in-frame clones, not every one. The sample comprises about 280,000 clones, over 75% of which are singletons, and about 5.1% rests with the top ten. The sample was peripheral blood. All receptors come from a man aged 45 to 65 with active or convalescent COVID-19. The CDR3 runs from the conserved cysteine through the conserved F or W. The order of the fields is V gene, CDR3 protein.

>TRBV19
CASSSGGWAEAFF
>TRBV6-2/TRBV6-3
CASSGQGRRGYQPQHF
>TRBV6-6
CASSPPGRTANTEAFF
>TRBV12-3/TRBV12-4
CASSSTVYGYTF
>TRBV5-6
CASILQGNLYGYTF
>TRBV7-8
CASSFGLTPNYGYTF
>TRBV6-5
CASSRREGPYEQYF
>TRBV3-1/TRBV3-2
CASSQAGGRTEAFF
>TRBV3-1/TRBV3-2
CASSPSSGRVTGELFF
>TRBV28
CASKLQGANQPQHF
>TRBV6-5
CASSYSSRGPGYGYTF
>TRBV9
CASSASTGRQETQYF
>TRBV28
CASSSGGTNYGYTF
>TRBV7-9
CASSSIDRTPTNEKLFF
>TRBV4-1
CASSQDRYGGVLGGYTF
>TRBV5-1
CASSEPSGPYNEQFF
>TRBV5-6
CASSSPPLQETQYF
>TRBV4-1
CASSQELDSHSNQPQHF
>TRBV5-6
CASRPLQGVNTEAFF
>TRBV3-1/TRBV3-2
CASSQTRSLGNTEAFF
>TRBV4-2
CASSQDLNPGGYNQPQHF
>TRBV7-8
CASSLAGGLMNTEAFF
>TRBV30
CAWMSQGTGANVLTF
>TRBV21-1
CASSKCDQPQHF
>TRBV6-2/TRBV6-3
CASSYARGNEQFF
>TRBV19
CASSGQINEKLFF
>TRBV5-6
CASSGTGQGTEAFF
>TRBV12-3/TRBV12-4
CASVWHGTDTQYF
>TRBV24-1
CATSDPSNMAAQHF
>TRBV19
CASSISPTGGGGNQPQHF
>TRBV5-1
CASSLAGRGNTGELFF
>TRBV5-6
CASSFGLAGVKNEQFF
>TRBV28
CASSTSQEGSTEAFF
>TRBV2
CASRARTSTDTQYF
>TRBV28
CASSYNEQFF
>TRBV7-9
CASSPRTSHNTGELFF
>TRBV9
CASSPAGGADTDTQYF
>TRBV7-9
CASSPLGQGSVNTEAFF
>TRBV15
CATSPRTAQETQYF
>TRBV30
CAWSAGQGLGYTF
>TRBV6-5
CASRSAGGTYEQYF
>TRBV12-3/TRBV12-4
CASSSGHYGYTF
>TRBV11-2
CASRTSGANVLTF
>TRBV5-6
CASSSTFDAIYGYTF
>TRBV28
CASSLRYNEAFF
>TRBV6-5
CASSYLDRAGYGYTF
>TRBV5-1
CASSLATRALNTEAFF
>TRBV25-1
CASSGTSAVSSYNEQFF
>TRBV9
CASSVGPGTSGGNEQFF
>TRBV19
CASSLGGWDTGELFF
>TRBV28
CASSGGGSGNTIYF
>TRBV7-2
CASSEGARNGELFF
>TRBV5-1
CASSAVAGGPGTDTQYF
>TRBV7-9
CASSQVQGYNEQFF
>TRBV15
CATSRVEGASPKAFF
>TRBV7-2
CASSLAGTGGYEQYF
>TRBV12-3/TRBV12-4
CASRSFRGSPLHF
>TRBV30
CAWSVALAGEQFF
>TRBV28
CASSPRQFNQPQHF